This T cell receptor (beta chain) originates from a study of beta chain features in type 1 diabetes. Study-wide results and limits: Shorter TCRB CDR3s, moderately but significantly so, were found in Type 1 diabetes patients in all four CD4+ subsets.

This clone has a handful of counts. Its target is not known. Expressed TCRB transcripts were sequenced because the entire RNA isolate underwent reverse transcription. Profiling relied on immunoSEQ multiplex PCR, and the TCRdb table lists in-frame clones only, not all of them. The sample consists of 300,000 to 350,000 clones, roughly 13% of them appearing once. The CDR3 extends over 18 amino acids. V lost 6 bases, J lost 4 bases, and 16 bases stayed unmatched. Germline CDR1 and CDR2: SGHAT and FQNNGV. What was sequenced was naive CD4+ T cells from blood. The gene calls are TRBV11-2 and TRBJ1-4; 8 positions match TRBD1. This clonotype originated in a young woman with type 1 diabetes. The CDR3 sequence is CASRTGTGRGSNNEKLFF. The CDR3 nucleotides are TGTGCCAGCAGGACCGGGACAGGTCGGGGGTCGAATAATGAAAAACTGTTTTTT.